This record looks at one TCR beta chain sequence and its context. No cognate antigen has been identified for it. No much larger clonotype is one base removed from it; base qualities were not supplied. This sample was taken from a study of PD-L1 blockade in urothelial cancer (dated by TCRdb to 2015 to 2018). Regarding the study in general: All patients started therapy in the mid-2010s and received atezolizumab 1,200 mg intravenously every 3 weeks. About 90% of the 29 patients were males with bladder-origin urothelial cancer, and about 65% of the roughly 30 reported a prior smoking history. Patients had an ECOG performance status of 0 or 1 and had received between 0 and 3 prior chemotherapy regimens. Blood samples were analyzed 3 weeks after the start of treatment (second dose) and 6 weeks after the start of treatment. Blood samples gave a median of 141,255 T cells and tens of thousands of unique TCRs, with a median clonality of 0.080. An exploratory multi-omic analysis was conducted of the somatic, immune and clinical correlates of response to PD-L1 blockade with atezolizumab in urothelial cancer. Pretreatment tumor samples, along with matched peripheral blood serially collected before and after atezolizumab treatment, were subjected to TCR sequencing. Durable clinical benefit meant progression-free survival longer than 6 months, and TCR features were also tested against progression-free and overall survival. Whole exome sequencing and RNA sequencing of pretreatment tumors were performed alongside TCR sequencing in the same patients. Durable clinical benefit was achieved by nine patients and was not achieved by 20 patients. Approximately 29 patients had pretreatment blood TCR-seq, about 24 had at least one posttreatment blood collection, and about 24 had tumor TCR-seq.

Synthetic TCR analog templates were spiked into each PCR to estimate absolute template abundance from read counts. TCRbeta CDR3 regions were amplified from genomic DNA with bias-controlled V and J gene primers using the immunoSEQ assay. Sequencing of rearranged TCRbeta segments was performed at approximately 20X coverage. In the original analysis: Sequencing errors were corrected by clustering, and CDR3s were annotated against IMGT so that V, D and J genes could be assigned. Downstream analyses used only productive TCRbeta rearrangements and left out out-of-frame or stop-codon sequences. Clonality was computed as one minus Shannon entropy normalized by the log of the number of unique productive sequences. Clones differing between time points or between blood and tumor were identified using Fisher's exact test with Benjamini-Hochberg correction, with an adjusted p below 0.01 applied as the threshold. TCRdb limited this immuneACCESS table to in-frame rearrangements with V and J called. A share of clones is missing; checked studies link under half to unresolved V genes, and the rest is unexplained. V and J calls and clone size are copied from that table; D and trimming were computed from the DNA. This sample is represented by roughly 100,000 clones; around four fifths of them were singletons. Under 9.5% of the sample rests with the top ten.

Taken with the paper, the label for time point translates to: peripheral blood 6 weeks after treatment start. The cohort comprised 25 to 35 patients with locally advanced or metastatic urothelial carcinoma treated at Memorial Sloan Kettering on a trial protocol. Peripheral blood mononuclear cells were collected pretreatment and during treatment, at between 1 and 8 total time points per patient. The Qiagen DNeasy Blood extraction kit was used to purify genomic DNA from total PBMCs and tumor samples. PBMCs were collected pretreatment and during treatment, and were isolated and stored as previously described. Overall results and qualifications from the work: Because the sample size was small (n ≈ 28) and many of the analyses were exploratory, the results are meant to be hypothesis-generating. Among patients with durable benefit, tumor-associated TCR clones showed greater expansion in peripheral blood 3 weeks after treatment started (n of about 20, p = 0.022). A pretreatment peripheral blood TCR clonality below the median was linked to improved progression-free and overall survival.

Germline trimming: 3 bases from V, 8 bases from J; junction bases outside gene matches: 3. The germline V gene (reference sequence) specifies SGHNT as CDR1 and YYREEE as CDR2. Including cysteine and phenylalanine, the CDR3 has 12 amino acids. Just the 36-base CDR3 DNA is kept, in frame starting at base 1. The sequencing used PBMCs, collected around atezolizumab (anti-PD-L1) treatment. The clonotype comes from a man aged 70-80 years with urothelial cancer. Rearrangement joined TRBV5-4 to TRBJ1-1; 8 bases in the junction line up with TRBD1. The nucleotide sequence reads TGTGCCAGCAGCTCGGGGACAGGAGAAGCTTTCTTT. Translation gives CASSSGTGEAFF. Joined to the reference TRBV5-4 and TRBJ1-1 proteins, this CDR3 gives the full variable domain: ETGVTQSPTHLIKTRGQQVTLRCSSQSGHNTVSWYQQALGQGPQFIFQYYREEENGRGNFPPRFSGLQFPNYSSELNVNALELDDSALYLCASSSGTGEAFFGQGTRLTVV.